What follows is one TCR beta chain and its context. This clonotype was counted a few times. Its antigen remains undetermined. No much larger clonotype is one base removed from it; base qualities were not supplied. Preparation of the library involved 5' RACE. The sequencer was a NextSeq 500. The TCR library protocol attached a unique molecular identifier to each TCR cDNA molecule to allow correction of PCR and sequencing errors. On the authors' methods: Decombinator tools were used for TCR identification, UMI-based error correction and CDR3 extraction. TCRs above a frequency of 2 per 1,000, corresponding to the top 1% of the tumor frequency distribution, were defined as expanded. Each repertoire was subsampled 100 times to 5,000 TCRs, after which Renyi diversity was computed with the R vegan package. CDR3 similarity networks were constructed using string-kernel similarity of amino acid triplets, with links drawn between CDR3s whose pairwise similarity was above 0.82. TCRdb ran its own pipeline on the public reads, namely fastp trimming at Q25 and MiXCR clone calling, and kept in-frame beta chains. CDR3 protein sequences are deduplicated, and each keeps its most common genes and DNA. The V and J calls were not made by the authors but by TCRdb's processing. The sample table lists roughly 100,000 distinct CDR3 sequences, approximately 8.5% of them with a count of one. 6.9% of the sample goes to the ten largest clones.

These data originate in a study of spatial heterogeneity in lung cancer (dated by TCRdb to the late 2010s). At the level of the whole study: Beta-chain transcripts were consistently detected in greater numbers than alpha-chain transcripts, which likely reflects a higher abundance of beta-chain transcripts. In the raw uncorrected reads, each unique combination of TCR and UMI appeared more than ten times on average. Both alpha and beta chains were TCR-sequenced in 200 to 250 tumor regions, around 65 matched nontumor lung samples and around 54 PBMC samples obtained at surgery. In non-small cell lung cancer, the study made a quantitative comparison of TCR alpha and beta repertoires among multiple tumor regions, matched nontumor lung and blood. The study linked features of the TCR repertoire to counts of nonsynonymous mutations, which were determined by whole-exome sequencing of tumor tissue. The paper as a whole reports these results and caveats: Ubiquitous expanded tumor TCRs showed up in blood more often at tumor resection than at routine follow-up. Additional single-cell paired TCR alpha and beta sequencing was considered necessary to confirm, at a functional level, the hypothesis that regional TCRs recognize regional mutations.

In the germline V gene, CDR1 corresponds to MGHDK and CDR2 to SYGVNS. V loses 4 bases, J loses 5 bases, and the germline ends lie 4 bases apart. There are 11 amino acids in the CDR3, from cysteine to phenylalanine inclusive. The only DNA kept is the CDR3, 33 bases in frame from the first base. Interpreted using the paper, the time point label stands for: sample taken at primary tumor resection. For TCR sequencing, whole RNA was extracted from tumor and nontumor lung tissue, or from cryopreserved PBMC samples, and no cell sorting was done. Donors were about 70 patients with early-stage, untreated non-small cell lung cancer from the lung TRACERx cohort. A patient was chosen for TCR sequencing only when enough RNA was available from at least two tumor regions.

This clonotype originated in a male donor with early-stage non-small cell lung cancer. Specimen: PBMCs, collected at surgery. The chain is encoded by TRBV25-1 joined to TRBJ2-3, with the D gene not clear enough to name. The DNA sequence is TGTGCCAGCAGTGTAAAAGATACGCAGTATTTT. Its translation reads: CASSVKDTQYF.